This TCR beta chain emerged from a study of blood T cells in healthy people across ages. The authors isolated at least 6 million PBMCs per sample. Whole-study findings and limits: Comparison with aged donors showed that long-lived donors had more naive CD4+ cells and higher diversity.

This clonotype appeared a single time. The antigen is not known. The use of a sample-barcoded 5' primer and a J-beta primer mix characterized a second PCR of about 7 to 12 cycles. Each of the cDNA molecules was tagged by a template-switch adaptor with 12 random nucleotides. Via MiXCR, TCRdb re-called the 5' RACE reads, giving one row per CDR3 protein. The table shows some 290,000 distinct CDR3 sequences, with roughly 26% occurring only once. This TCR came from a woman aged 70-85 years in good health. The sample was blood.

CDR3 nucleotide sequence: TGTGCCAGCAGCGCACAGGGACAGAACACCGGGGAGCTGTTTTTT. Translating gives CASSAQGQNTGELFF. This sequence joins TRBV4-2 and TRBJ2-2, with D perhaps TRBD1 (6 bases). This CDR3 contains 15 residues. V dropped 5 bases and J dropped 1 base, with 11 bases sitting between them. Looked up from germline, CDR1 is LGHNA and CDR2 is YNFKEQ.